This is a list of T cell receptor beta chains from one sample in a study of memory CD4+ T cells and cytomegalovirus serostatus. Profiling relied on immunoSEQ multiplex PCR, and the TCRdb table lists in-frame clones only, not all of them. The data contain some 87,000 clones, 80% of them singletons. Sequences were obtained from memory CD4+ T cells from blood. The receptor set was obtained from an adult in good health and CMV-seropositive. Both conserved end residues are trimmed from each CDR3. Each record gives: J gene, V gene, CDR3 protein.

J: TRBJ2-5; V: TRBV21-1; CDR3: ASSKSTDRGKRPQETQY
J: TRBJ1-1; V: TRBV5-1; CDR3: ASSQGAGSTEAF
J: TRBJ2-5; V: TRBV19; CDR3: ASSPRGGTSGERAQY
J: TRBJ1-3; V: TRBV5-6; CDR3: ASSLGPGSGNTIY
J: TRBJ2-1; V: TRBV2; CDR3: ASSEGTSGNNEQF
J: TRBJ1-1; V: TRBV29-1; CDR3: SVETGGSEAF
J: TRBJ1-1; V: TRBV10-1; CDR3: ASSPFFQGEAF
J: TRBJ2-1; V: TRBV5-4; CDR3: ASSPPRTPYNEQF
J: TRBJ1-2; V: TRBV27; CDR3: ASSWKIEDYGYT
J: TRBJ1-3; V: TRBV7-8; CDR3: ASSPSSRSSGNTIY
J: TRBJ2-5; V: TRBV7-3; CDR3: ASSLYSDKGQY
J: TRBJ2-5; V: TRBV2; CDR3: ASTVKQTQY
J: TRBJ2-7; V: TRBV9; CDR3: ASSGSGSSYEQY
J: TRBJ2-3; V: TRBV9; CDR3: ASSALAGATDTQY
J: TRBJ1-3; V: TRBV5-1; CDR3: ASSLAGQGSGNTIY
J: TRBJ1-5; V: TRBV19; CDR3: ASSILGDQPQH
J: TRBJ2-7; V: TRBV2; CDR3: ASRQRENEQY
J: TRBJ2-7; V: TRBV5-1; CDR3: ASSTGQNYEQY
J: TRBJ2-1; V: TRBV6-4; CDR3: ASSDGASGSSYNEQF
J: TRBJ2-5; V: TRBV7-9; CDR3: ASSLVPGVEETQY
J: TRBJ1-1; V: TRBV6-6; CDR3: ASSPQGRNTEAF
J: TRBJ2-3; V: TRBV6-5; CDR3: ASSPGRYTQY
J: TRBJ2-5; V: TRBV30; CDR3: AWILGGETQY
J: TRBJ1-2; V: TRBV5-6; CDR3: ASSLWHTGFYGYT
J: TRBJ1-5; V: TRBV9; CDR3: ASSRGYANQPQH
J: TRBJ1-1; V: TRBV6-6; CDR3: ASSDRDSYTEAF
J: TRBJ1-1; V: TRBV6-5; CDR3: ASRDRSGTEAF
J: TRBJ2-5; V: TRBV5-5; CDR3: ASSFVAGETQY
J: TRBJ1-3; V: TRBV11-2; CDR3: ASSLQRKSGNTIY
J: TRBJ2-7; V: TRBV4-2; CDR3: ASSQDPLGTSGKYEQY
J: TRBJ2-5; V: TRBV9; CDR3: ASSEQGGETQY
J: TRBJ2-6; V: TRBV28; CDR3: ASFGSGANVLT
J: TRBJ2-5; V: TRBV5-6; CDR3: ASSPGTGGGQTQY
J: TRBJ2-3; V: TRBV7-8; CDR3: ASSSVGLGSQY
J: TRBJ1-2; V: TRBV2; CDR3: ASSEGEVYGYT
J: TRBJ1-1; V: TRBV29-1; CDR3: SVVSWGTENTEAF